Sequencing of this TCR beta chain was carried out in a study of T cell responses to AZD1222 COVID-19 vaccine. Study conclusions and caveats: Baseline seropositivity characterized only six AZD1222 recipients. Once two AZD1222 doses were given, Spike-specific TCR breadth and depth went up.

Turning to this clone: Its antigen is still unknown.

Repertoires were generated with immunoSEQ multiplex PCR, while TCRdb's copy carries only in-frame clones and drops some. The profile shows approximately 170,000 clones, about 90% of them singletons. Pooling of second doses given at about 4 or about 12 weeks was done. Trimming took off 6 bases at V and 1 base at J, with 9 bases between the two ends. The germline V gene has CDR1 MNHEY and CDR2 SVGAGI. The CDR3 is made up of 13 amino acids. V is TRBV6-5 and J is TRBJ1-1, with a possible D match to TRBD1 (6 bases). Here the sequenced sample was peripheral blood, taken 28 days after the second AZD1222 dose. The receptor's source is an adult who received the AZD1222 COVID-19 vaccine. The DNA of the CDR3 is TGTGCCAGCAGGCCACAGGGGAACACTGAAGCTTTCTTT. Amino acid sequence: CASRPQGNTEAFF.